This TCR beta chain originates from a study of OX40 agonist ivuxolimab in advanced cancers. Method: immunoSEQ multiplex PCR; TCRdb's copy keeps in-frame clones and lacks some. The profile shows tens of thousands of clones, approximately 86% of them singletons. The material sequenced was CD4+ or CD8+ T cells sorted from blood, taken in a trial of the OX40 agonist ivuxolimab. The receptor comes from an adult with an advanced solid tumor such as melanoma, head and neck, liver or kidney cancer.

In nucleotides, the CDR3 is TGTGCCATCAGTAACGGGGGTAACAATGAGCAGTTCTTC. It yields the protein CAISNGGNNEQFF. This sequence joins TRBV10-3 and TRBJ2-1, with D maybe TRBD2 (6 bases). The CDR3 sequence is 13 residues long. Germline V CDR1 and CDR2: ENHRY, SYGVKD. Trimming pared 5 bases from V and 5 bases from J, leaving 10 bases between.